Following are 19 T cell receptor beta chains from one sample sequenced in a study of early T cells in non-severe SARS-CoV-2 infection (dated by TCRdb to 2020 to 2022). Library generation was performed with 5' RACE. The instrument was a NextSeq 500. TCRdb applied fastp at Q25 and MiXCR to the public reads, then kept only in-frame beta chains. Rows are unified per CDR3 protein, each entry keeping the most common DNA and genes. For this sample there are about 85,000 distinct CDR3 sequences; about 15% appear just once. Of the sample, roughly 7% is held by the ten largest clones. Material for sequencing was whole blood. The receptor source for this set is an adult who was a healthcare worker with PCR-confirmed SARS-CoV-2 infection or an uninfected control (not recorded which).

The sample holds many counts of this clonotype. The chain is built from TRBV5-1 and TRBJ2-7, with 9 bases fitting TRBD1. The CDR3 totals 13 residues. Germline CDR1 and CDR2: SGHRS and YFSETQ. V shed 4 bases and J 2 bases; nucleotides not matched to a gene: 1. DNA of the CDR3: TGCGCCAGCAGCCGGGACAGGGCCTACGAGCAGTACTTC. Residues: CASSRDRAYEQYF.

In its sample, this clonotype was seen a few times. The J gene is TRBJ2-2, the V gene TRBV27; D uncertain. The CDR3 runs to 12 residues. V was trimmed by 4 bases and J by 7 bases, leaving 7 bases between them. The V gene's germline CDR1 is MNHEY and CDR2 SMNVEV (reference sequence). The CDR3 DNA reads TGTGCCAGCAGTTCTGGCGGCGGGGAGCTGTTTTTT. Amino acids: CASSSGGGELFF.

V gene TRBV20-1 combines with J gene TRBJ1-1; 8 nucleotides line up with TRBD1. The CDR3 contains 16 residues. Germline assignment: CDR1 DFQATT and CDR2 SNEGSKA (reference sequence). Trimming took 6 bases from V and 5 from J; bases not matched to a gene: 17. The chain's CDR3 is CSAFGQGEFSRTEAFF. In DNA form, the CDR3 reads TGCAGTGCCTTCGGACAGGGAGAATTTTCGAGGACTGAAGCTTTCTTT.

This clonotype turned up a few times. The junction differs from germline at one of its ends, possibly a read error. J is TRBJ2-1 and V is TRBV5-1, with TRBD2 as a possible D gene (6 bases). CDR1 and CDR2 (germline): SGHRS, YFSETQ. The CDR3 sequence is 12 residues long. The CDR3 region is CASSLRWGGEIF. Here the CDR3 DNA reads TGCGCCAGCAGCTTGCGGTGGGGCGGGGAAATCTTC.

The gene calls are TRBV4-1 and TRBJ1-6; D uncertain. CDR3 length equals 12 residues. The germline V and J ends were trimmed by 1 base and 7 bases, with 2 bases remaining between them. Per the germline V gene, CDR1 is MGHRA and CDR2 is YSYEKL. This CDR3 reads CASSQGNSPLHF. The DNA for the CDR3 is TGCGCCAGCAGCCAAGGCAATTCACCCCTCCACTTT.

This clonotype was picked up many times. Here the CDR3 reads CASSFLGYRTSNQPQHF. CDR3 in DNA: TGTGCCAGCAGTTTTCTGGGATACAGGACCTCTAATCAGCCCCAGCATTTT. The chain employs TRBV28 and TRBJ1-5; D is possibly TRBD1 (5 bases). Germline values: CDR1 MDHEN, CDR2 SYDVKM. V was clipped by 3 bases and J by 4 bases, with 19 bases between them. The CDR3 extends over 17 amino acids.

The CDR3 loop is CASRLLGLANTGELFF. The CDR3 coding sequence is TGTGCCAGCAGGCTTTTGGGACTCGCGAACACCGGGGAGCTGTTTTTT. The chain combines TRBV12-3 or TRBV12-4 with TRBJ2-2; D possibly corresponds to TRBD2 (6 bases). The CDR3 loop spans 16 amino acids. V was shortened by 6 bases and J by 0 bases, with 14 bases between the two germline ends.

This clonotype has just a few counts. The rearrangement joins TRBV4-2 to TRBJ2-3; TRBD1 agrees at 8 bases. Trimming cost V 2 bases and J 0 bases; bases outside gene matches: 4. Germline assignment: CDR1 LGHNA and CDR2 YNFKEQ. This CDR3 comprises 16 residues. DNA of the CDR3: TGTGCCAGCAGCCAACGGACAGGGTTTAGCACAGATACGCAGTATTTT. It specifies CASSQRTGFSTDTQYF.

This clonotype was seen a few times. The chain links TRBV7-9 to TRBJ2-7, with D tentatively TRBD1 (5 bases). The CDR3 is made up of 14 amino acids. The V end lost 2 bases, the J end lost 3 bases, and 11 bases lay between the germline ends. Germline CDR1 and CDR2: SEHNR and FQNEAQ (reference sequence). This CDR3 reads CASSLTTVYYEQYF. CDR3 nucleotide sequence: TGTGCCAGCAGCTTAACGACAGTATACTACGAGCAGTACTTC.

The chain carries TRBV19 and TRBJ1-2; tentatively, D is TRBD1 (6 bases). Trimming pared 7 bases from V and 4 bases from J, leaving 19 bases between. The germline CDR1 and CDR2 sequences are LNHDA and SQIVND (reference sequence). The CDR3 totals 15 residues. The CDR3 region is CASKQGSRTIYGYTF. DNA of the CDR3: TGTGCCAGTAAGCAGGGGTCACGGACAATCTATGGCTACACCTTC.

The chain joins TRBV18 to TRBJ2-7, with 8 bases aligning to TRBD1. V lost 4 bases to trimming and J lost 1 base; unmatched junction nucleotides: 9. The V gene's germline CDR1 is KGHSH and CDR2 LQKENI. The CDR3 extends over 16 amino acids. The CDR3 loop is CASSLLGQGKSYEQYF. CDR3 sequence (DNA): TGTGCCAGCTCACTCCTAGGACAGGGAAAGTCCTACGAGCAGTACTTC. Full variable domain (missing parts from reference TRBV18 and TRBJ2-7): NAGVMQNPRHLVRRRGQEARLRCSPMKGHSHVYWYRQLPEEGLKFMVYLQKENIIDESGMPKERFSAEFPKEGPSILRIQQVVRGDSAAYFCASSLLGQGKSYEQYFGPGTRLTVT.

This clonotype has just a few counts. The chain recombines TRBV28 with TRBJ1-1; TRBD1 is a possible D gene (5 bases). The CDR3 loop spans 15 amino acids. CDR1 is MDHEN and CDR2 is SYDVKM in the germline V gene. Trimming stripped 2 bases from V and 6 bases from J, with 16 bases between. CDR3 nucleotides: TGTGCCAGCAGTTTACAGTTAGTCGGGGCCGCTGAAGCTTTCTTT. It specifies CASSLQLVGAAEAFF.

The sample holds a few counts of this clonotype. The chain joins TRBV24-1 to TRBJ2-5, with D unclear. Trimming removed 4 bases at V and 2 bases at J, with 10 bases between. This CDR3 comprises 14 residues. The germline V gene encodes CDR1 KGHDR and CDR2 SFDVKD. In DNA form, the CDR3 reads TGTGCCACCAGTGACCGACGGGTACAAGAGACCCAGTACTTC. Its protein product is CATSDRRVQETQYF.

This clonotype was found a few times. Compared with germline, one end of the junction differs, possibly owing to a read error. The V call is TRBV7-9, the J call TRBJ2-4; D remains ambiguous. The CDR3 covers 11 residues. CDR1 and CDR2 (germline): SEHNR, FQNEAQ (reference sequence). The CDR3 reads CARSQGPIQYF. CDR3 nucleotide sequence: TGTGCCCGCAGCCAAGGACCTATTCAGTACTTC.

V is TRBV20-1 and J is TRBJ1-1; D call uncertain. CDR1 and CDR2 from the germline V gene are DFQATT and SNEGSKA (reference sequence). V was shortened by 6 bases and J by 6 bases, with 11 bases between the two germline ends. The CDR3 sequence is 11 residues long. The CDR3 DNA reads as TGCAGTGCCTCGGCGGTTCCTGAAGCTTTCTTT. This gives the protein CSASAVPEAFF.

This chain uses TRBV5-4 with TRBJ1-1; no clear D gene. The V end was cut by 0 bases, the J end by 8 bases, with 8 bases between. The germline gives CDR1 SGHNT, CDR2 YYREEE (reference sequence). This CDR3 contains 12 residues. The CDR3 loop is CASSLAAGEAFF. CDR3 DNA: TGTGCCAGCAGCTTGGCGGCAGGCGAAGCTTTCTTT.

This clonotype was detected only a few times. The chain joins TRBV3-1 to TRBJ1-6; 10 bases are a match to TRBD1. V lost 5 bases and J lost 8; bases outside the gene matches: 9. This CDR3 has 16 amino acids. Per germline, CDR1 LGHDT and CDR2 YNNKEL (reference sequence). The CDR3 DNA sequence: TGTGCCAGCAGCGTCCGATCCGGGACAGGGGATTCACCCCTCCACTTT. This encodes CASSVRSGTGDSPLHF.

V gene TRBV7-2 combines with J gene TRBJ2-1, with 11 bases identical to TRBD2. Trimming cost V 1 base and J 8 bases; bases outside gene matches: 4. Germline CDR1 reads SGHTA; CDR2 reads FQGNSA. The CDR3 is 15 amino acids. CDR3 coding DNA: TGTGCCAGCAGCTTAGTGACTAGCGGGACCTATGAGCAGTTCTTC. Protein sequence: CASSLVTSGTYEQFF.

The rearrangement joins TRBV15 to TRBJ1-2; D unclear. This CDR3 comprises 13 residues. In germline, CDR1 is LNHNV, CDR2 YYDKDF (reference sequence). V dropped 0 bases and J dropped 3 bases, with 5 bases sitting between them. DNA for the CDR3: TGTGCCACCAGCAGAGATGAATACTATGGCTACACCTTC. This translates into CATSRDEYYGYTF.